This T cell receptor delta chain was captured by sequencing in a study of gamma-delta T cells after stem cell transplantation. TCRdb re-identified clones in the RT-PCR reads via CATT. The sample consists of around 250 delta-chain clones, 4.5% to 5.5% of them appearing once. This CDR3 region has 19 residues. The germline V gene encodes CDR1 GEAIGNYY and CDR2 EKD. J was trimmed by 0 bases and V by 3 bases; bases with no gene match: 16. This chain links TRDV2 with TRDJ1; TRDD2 agrees at 9 bases. Sequencing used gamma-delta T cells. The TCR was taken from a human donor. It is not recorded whose cells these are; they may come from a transplant donor. The CDR3 sequence: CACDPLPTVAGDYTDKLIF. The DNA of the CDR3 is TGTGCCTGTGACCCCCTTCCTACGGTAGCTGGGGACTACACCGATAAACTCATCTTT.